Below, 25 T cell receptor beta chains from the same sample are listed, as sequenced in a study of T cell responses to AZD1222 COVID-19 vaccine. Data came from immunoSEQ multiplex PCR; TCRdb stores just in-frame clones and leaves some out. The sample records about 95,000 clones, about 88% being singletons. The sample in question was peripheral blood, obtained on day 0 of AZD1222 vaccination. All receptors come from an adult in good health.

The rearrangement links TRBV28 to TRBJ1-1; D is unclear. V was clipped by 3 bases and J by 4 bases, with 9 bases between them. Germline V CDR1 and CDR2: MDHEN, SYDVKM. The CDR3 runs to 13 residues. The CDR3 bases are TGTGCCAGCAGTTTCCGCCGACTCACTGAAGCTTTCTTT. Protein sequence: CASSFRRLTEAFF.

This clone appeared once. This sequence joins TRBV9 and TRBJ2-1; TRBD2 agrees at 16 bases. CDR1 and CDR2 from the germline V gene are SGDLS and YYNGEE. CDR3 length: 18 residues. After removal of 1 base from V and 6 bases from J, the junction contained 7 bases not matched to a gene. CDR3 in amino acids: CASSVIGTSGGGFNEQFF. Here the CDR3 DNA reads TGTGCCAGCAGCGTAATAGGGACTAGCGGGGGGGGATTCAATGAGCAGTTCTTC.

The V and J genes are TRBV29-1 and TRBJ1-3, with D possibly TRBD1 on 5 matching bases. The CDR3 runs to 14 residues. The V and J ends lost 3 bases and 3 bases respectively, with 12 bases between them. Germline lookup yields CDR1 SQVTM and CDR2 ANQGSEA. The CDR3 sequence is CSVEAGSDGNTIYF. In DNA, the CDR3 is TGCAGCGTTGAGGCAGGGTCGGATGGAAACACCATATATTTT.

CDR3 region: CASSLEQNTEAFF. The CDR3 bases are TGTGCCAGCAGCTTAGAACAGAACACTGAAGCTTTCTTT. The genes are TRBV7-9 and TRBJ1-1; D is ambiguous. Germline V lookup: CDR1 SEHNR, CDR2 FQNEAQ (reference sequence). V was cut by 1 base and J by 1 base, with 4 bases left in between. The length of the CDR3 is 13 residues.

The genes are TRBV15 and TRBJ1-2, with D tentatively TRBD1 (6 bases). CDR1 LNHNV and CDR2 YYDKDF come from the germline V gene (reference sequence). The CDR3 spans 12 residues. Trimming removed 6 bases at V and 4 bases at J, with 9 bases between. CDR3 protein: CATRQGPYGYTF. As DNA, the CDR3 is TGTGCCACCAGACAGGGACCCTATGGCTACACCTTC. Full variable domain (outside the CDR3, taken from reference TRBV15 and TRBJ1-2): DAMVIQNPRYQVTQFGKPVTLSCSQTLNHNVMYWYQQKSSQAPKLLFHYYDKDFNNEADTPDNFQSRRPNTSFCFLDIRSPGLGDTAMYLCATRQGPYGYTFGSGTRLTVV.

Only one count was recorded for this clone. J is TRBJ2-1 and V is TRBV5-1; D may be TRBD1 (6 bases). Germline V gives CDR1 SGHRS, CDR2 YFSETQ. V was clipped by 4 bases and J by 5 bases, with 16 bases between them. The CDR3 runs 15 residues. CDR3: CASSLGWTEHNEQFF. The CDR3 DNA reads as TGCGCCAGCAGCCTGGGATGGACAGAACACAATGAGCAGTTCTTC.

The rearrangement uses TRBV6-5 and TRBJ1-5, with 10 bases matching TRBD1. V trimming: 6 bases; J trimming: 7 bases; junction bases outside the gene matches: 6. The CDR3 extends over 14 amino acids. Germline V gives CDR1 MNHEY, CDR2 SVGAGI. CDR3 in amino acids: CASRYGTGAQPQHF. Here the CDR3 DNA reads TGTGCCAGCAGGTACGGGACAGGGGCACAGCCCCAGCATTTT.

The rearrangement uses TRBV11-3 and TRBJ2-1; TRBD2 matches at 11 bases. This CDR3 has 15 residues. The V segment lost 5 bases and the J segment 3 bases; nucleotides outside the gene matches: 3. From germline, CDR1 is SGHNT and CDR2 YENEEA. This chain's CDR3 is CASSLSGGDYNEQFF. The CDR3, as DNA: TGTGCCAGCAGCCTTAGCGGGGGGGACTACAATGAGCAGTTCTTC.

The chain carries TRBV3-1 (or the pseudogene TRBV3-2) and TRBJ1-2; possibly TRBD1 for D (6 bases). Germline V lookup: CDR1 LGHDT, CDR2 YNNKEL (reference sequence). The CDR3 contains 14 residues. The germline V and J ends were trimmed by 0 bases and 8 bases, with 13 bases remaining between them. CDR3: CASSQEGGGGGYTF. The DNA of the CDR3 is TGTGCCAGCAGCCAAGAAGGAGGGGGTGGCGGCTACACCTTC.

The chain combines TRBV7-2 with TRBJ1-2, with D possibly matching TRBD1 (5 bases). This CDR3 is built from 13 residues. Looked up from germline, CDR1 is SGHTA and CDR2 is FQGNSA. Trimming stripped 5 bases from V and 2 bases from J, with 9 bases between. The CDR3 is CASSVGGNYGYTF. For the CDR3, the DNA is TGTGCCAGCAGCGTGGGGGGGAACTATGGCTACACCTTC.

CDR3 nucleotide sequence: TGTGCCAGCAAGGGGTCCCATACGCAGTATTTT. Protein sequence: CASKGSHTQYF. V is TRBV2 and J is TRBJ2-3; a possible D gene is TRBD1 (5 bases). Germline V lookup: CDR1 SNHLY, CDR2 FYNNEI. There are 11 residues in the CDR3. The ends were cut back, 7 bases at V and 7 bases at J, with 9 bases in the middle.

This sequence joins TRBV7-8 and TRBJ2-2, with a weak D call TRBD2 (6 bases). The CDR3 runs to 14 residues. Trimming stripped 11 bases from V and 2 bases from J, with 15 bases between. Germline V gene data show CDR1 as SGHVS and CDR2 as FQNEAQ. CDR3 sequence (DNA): TGTGCCCATCCGGGACTGACAAACACCGGGGAGCTGTTTTTT. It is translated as CAHPGLTNTGELFF.

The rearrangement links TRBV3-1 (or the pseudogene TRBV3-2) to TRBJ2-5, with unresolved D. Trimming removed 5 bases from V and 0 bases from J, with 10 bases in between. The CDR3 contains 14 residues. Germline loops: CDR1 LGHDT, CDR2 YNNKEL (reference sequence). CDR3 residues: CASSFLGYQETQYF. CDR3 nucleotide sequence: TGTGCCAGCAGCTTTCTAGGCTACCAAGAGACCCAGTACTTC.

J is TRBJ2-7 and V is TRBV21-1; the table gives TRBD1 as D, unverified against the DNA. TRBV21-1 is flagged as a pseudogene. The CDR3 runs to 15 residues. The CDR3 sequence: CASSLQQGKRTEQYF. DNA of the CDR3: TGTGCCAGCAGCTTACAACAGGGAAAGAGGACGGAGCAGTACTTC.

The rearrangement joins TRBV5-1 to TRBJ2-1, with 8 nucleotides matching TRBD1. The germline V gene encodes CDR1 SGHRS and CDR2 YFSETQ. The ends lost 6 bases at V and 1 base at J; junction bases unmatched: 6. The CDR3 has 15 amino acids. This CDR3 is CASIPHRGSYNEQFF. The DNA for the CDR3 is TGCGCCAGCATCCCCCACAGGGGGTCCTACAATGAGCAGTTCTTC.

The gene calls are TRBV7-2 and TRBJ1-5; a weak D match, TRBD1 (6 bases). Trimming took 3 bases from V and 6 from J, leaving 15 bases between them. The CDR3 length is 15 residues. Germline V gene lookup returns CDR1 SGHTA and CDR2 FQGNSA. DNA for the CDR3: TGTGCCAGCAGCTTGGGAGGGGGAGCGGGTCAGCCCCAGCATTTT. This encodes CASSLGGGAGQPQHF.

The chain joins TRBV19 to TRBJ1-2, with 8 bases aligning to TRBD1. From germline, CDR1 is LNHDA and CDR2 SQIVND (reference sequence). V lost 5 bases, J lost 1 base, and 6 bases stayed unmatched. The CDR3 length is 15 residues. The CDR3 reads CASSQQGGINYGYTF. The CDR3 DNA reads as TGTGCCAGTAGTCAACAGGGGGGGATTAACTATGGCTACACCTTC.

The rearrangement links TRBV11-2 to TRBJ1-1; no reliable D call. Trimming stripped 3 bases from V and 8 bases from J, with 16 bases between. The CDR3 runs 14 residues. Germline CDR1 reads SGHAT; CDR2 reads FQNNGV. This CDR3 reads CASSFIDTTSEAFF. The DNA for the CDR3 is TGTGCCAGCAGCTTTATCGACACAACCAGCGAAGCTTTCTTT.

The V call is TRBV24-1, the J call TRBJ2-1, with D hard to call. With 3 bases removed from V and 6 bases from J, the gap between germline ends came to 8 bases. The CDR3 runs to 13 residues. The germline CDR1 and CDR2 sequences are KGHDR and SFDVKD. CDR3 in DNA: TGTGCCACCAGTGATCCCCAGCTCAATGAGCAGTTCTTC. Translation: CATSDPQLNEQFF.

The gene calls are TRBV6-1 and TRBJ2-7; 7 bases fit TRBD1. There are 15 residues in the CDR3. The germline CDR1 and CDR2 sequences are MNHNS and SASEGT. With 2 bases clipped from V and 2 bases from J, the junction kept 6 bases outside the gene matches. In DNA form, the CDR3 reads TGTGCCAGCAGTGAAAGGGGGCTAATCGCCTACGAGCAGTACTTC. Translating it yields CASSERGLIAYEQYF.

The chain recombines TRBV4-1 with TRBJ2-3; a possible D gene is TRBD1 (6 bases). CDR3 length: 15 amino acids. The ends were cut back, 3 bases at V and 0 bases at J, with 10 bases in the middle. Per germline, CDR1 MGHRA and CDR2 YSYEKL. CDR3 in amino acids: CASSQWQGSTDTQYF. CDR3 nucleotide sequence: TGCGCCAGCAGCCAGTGGCAGGGGAGCACAGATACGCAGTATTTT.

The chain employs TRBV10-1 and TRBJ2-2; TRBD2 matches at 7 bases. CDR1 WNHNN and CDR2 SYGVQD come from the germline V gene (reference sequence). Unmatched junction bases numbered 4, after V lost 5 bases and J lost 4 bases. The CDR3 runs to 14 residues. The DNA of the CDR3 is TGCGCCAGCAGTAACGGACTAGTCACCGGGGAGCTGTTTTTT. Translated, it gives CASSNGLVTGELFF.

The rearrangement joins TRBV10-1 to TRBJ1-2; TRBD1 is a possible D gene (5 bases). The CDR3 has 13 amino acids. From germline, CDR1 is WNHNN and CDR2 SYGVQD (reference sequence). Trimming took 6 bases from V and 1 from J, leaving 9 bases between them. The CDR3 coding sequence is TGCGCCAGCAGCCCCGACAGTAACTATGGCTACACCTTC. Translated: CASSPDSNYGYTF.

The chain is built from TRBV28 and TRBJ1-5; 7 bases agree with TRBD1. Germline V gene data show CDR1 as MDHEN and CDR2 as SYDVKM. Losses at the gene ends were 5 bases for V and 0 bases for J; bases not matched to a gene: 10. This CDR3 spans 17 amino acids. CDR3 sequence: CASSLSGGGSSNQPQHF. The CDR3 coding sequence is TGTGCCAGCAGTCTATCAGGGGGAGGGAGTAGCAATCAGCCCCAGCATTTT.

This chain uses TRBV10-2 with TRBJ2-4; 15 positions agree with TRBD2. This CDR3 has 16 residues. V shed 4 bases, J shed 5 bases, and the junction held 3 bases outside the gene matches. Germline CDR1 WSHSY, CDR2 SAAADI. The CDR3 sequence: CASSGGLAGGENIQYF. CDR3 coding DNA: TGCGCCAGCAGTGGCGGACTAGCGGGGGGGGAAAACATTCAGTACTTC.